This T cell receptor beta chain originates from a study of blood T cells in healthy people across ages. Points from the study as a whole: Naive and antigen-experienced cells could not be conclusively compared, given unsorted PBMCs. Long-lived donors exceeded aged donors in naive CD4+ cells and diversity.

This clonotype was seen a few times. No antigen is known for it. Alongside a J-beta primer mix, a sample-barcoded 5' primer served in a second PCR lasting about 7 to 12 cycles. From each sample, at least 2.5 million paired-end reads containing CDR3 were obtained. In TCRdb, the 5' RACE reads were re-called with MiXCR into one record per CDR3 protein. The sample has about 800,000 distinct CDR3 sequences, around 25% seen once. V was cut by 0 bases and J by 5 bases, with 8 bases left in between. Germline assignment: CDR1 MNHEY and CDR2 SVGAGI. CDR3 length: 14 residues. A further study also used this sample, focusing on T cells of mothers and their children. That work contributes: About 3.1 million TCR beta reads per child versus over 10 million per mother.

The chain is built from TRBV6-5 and TRBJ1-5; D remains ambiguous. Source material: blood. This TCR was recovered from a boy between 10 and 17 years old in good health. In DNA form, the CDR3 reads TGTGCCAGCAGTTACTCTTCCGGGTATCAGCCCCAGCATTTT. This codes for CASSYSSGYQPQHF.